Listed here is a single T cell receptor (beta chain). This sample is part of a study of shared clonotypes between healthy human individuals. Some clones are missing from TCRdb's copy, which holds only in-frame ones; the method was immunoSEQ multiplex PCR. The profile shows 2 million to 3 million clones, around nine tenths of them singletons. The sequence derives from a man in his late teens or twenties in good health. The material sequenced was naive CD4+ T cells sorted from blood. Subset in this sample: CD45RA+ positively selected.

CDR3 nucleotide sequence: TGCGCCAGCAGCCAAGATTGGCGCTTCCGGGACTGGACCTACGAGCAGTACTTC. Translated: CASSQDWRFRDWTYEQYF. This chain uses TRBV4-3 with TRBJ2-7; weak D call: TRBD2 (6 bases). V was shortened by 0 bases and J by 2 bases, with 20 bases between the two germline ends. Per the germline V gene, CDR1 is LGHNA and CDR2 is YSLEER. This CDR3 spans 18 amino acids.